This T cell receptor beta chain was identified in a study of regulatory T cells in long-lasting Graves disease. This clonotype has at least ten counts. Antigen: not known. The time point denotes: newly diagnosed GD, antithyroid drugs for less than 3 months. The TCR library was prepared using RNA isolated from PBMCs. Germline CDR1 KGHSH, CDR2 LQKENI. The CDR3 contains 16 residues. V lost 1 base and J lost 7, with 14 bases in between. For TCR beta, libraries came from iRepertoire HTBI primers and Arm-PCR of CDR3 regions. In TCRdb, the multiplex PCR reads were re-called with MiXCR into one record per CDR3 protein. The sample shows roughly 420,000 distinct CDR3 sequences, over 15% of them seen only once. Study results and limitations: Persistent cases of Graves' showed reduced TCR diversity relative to newly diagnosed patients.

These data were likewise used in another study, on T cells in Graves' hyperthyroidism and ophthalmopathy. From that report: With the HTBI primer set, the TCR CDR3 went through a first round of RT-PCR. The model anticipated ophthalmopathy a median approximately 6.7 months pre-onset.

The chain joins TRBV18 to TRBJ1-6, with TRBD1 as a possible D gene (6 bases). This TCR was sampled from a woman between 18 and 29 years old with Graves disease. The input for sequencing was peripheral blood mononuclear cells (PBMCs), taken at new diagnosis, from a patient treated with antithyroid drugs. The DNA of the CDR3 is TGTGCCAGCTCACCACTTCCCGCAGGGGTAAATTCACCCCTCCACTTT. Amino acids: CASSPLPAGVNSPLHF.